These T cell receptor beta chains were read from a single sample in a study of blood T cells in healthy people across ages. TCRdb ran MiXCR on the 5' RACE reads and lists one entry per CDR3 protein. The sample has 550,000 to 750,000 distinct CDR3 sequences, under 25% seen once. The sequencing sample was made of blood. These receptors were obtained from a man in his 70s in good health. Both conserved end residues are part of each CDR3. A D gene is named only where the DNA matches it firmly. The size of a clone is reported for some rows only, either as once, few or many, or as a class for expanded clones.

V	size	J	D	DNA	CDR3
TRBV10-2	NA	TRBJ2-5	TRBD2	TGCGCCAGCAGTCCGACTAGCGCTGGAAAAGAGACCCAGTACTTC	CASSPTSAGKETQYF
TRBV5-1	NA	TRBJ2-3	TRBD2	TGCGCCAGCAGCACCGGACTAGCGGCAACAGATACGCAGTATTTT	CASSTGLAATDTQYF
TRBV2	NA	TRBJ2-5	NA	TGTGCCAGCAGTGTAGAGTCACTTGAGCAGTACTTC	CASSVESLEQYF
TRBV27	NA	TRBJ2-7	TRBD1	TGTGCCAGCAGTACAAGATGGACAGGGGTAAGCTACGAGCAGTACTTC	CASSTRWTGVSYEQYF
TRBV7-9	NA	TRBJ2-7	TRBD2	TGTGCCAGCAGCAAACTAGCGGGCTTCGAGCAGTACTTC	CASSKLAGFEQYF
TRBV15	NA	TRBJ1-4	TRBD1	TGTGCCACCAGCAGAGATTGGGGACAGGGGAATGAAAAACTGTTTTTT	CATSRDWGQGNEKLFF
TRBV20-1	few	TRBJ2-1	TRBD2	TGCAGTGCTCCTAGCGGGAGGTCCTACAATGAGCAGTTCTTC	CSAPSGRSYNEQFF
TRBV5-1	once	TRBJ1-2	NA	TGCGCCAGCAGCGAGCAGGTTGGAAATGGCTACACCTTC	CASSEQVGNGYTF
TRBV5-1	NA	TRBJ2-1	TRBD1	TGCGCCAGCAACTTGGGGGACAGGGCGTACAATGAGCAGTTCTTC	CASNLGDRAYNEQFF
TRBV6-6	few	TRBJ2-1	TRBD2	TGTGCCAGCAGTTACTCAGGGAGGGCCTCCTACAATGAGCAGTTCTTC	CASSYSGRASYNEQFF
TRBV5-1	NA	TRBJ2-3	NA	TGCGCCAGCAGCTTGGCCGAATTTCCAGATACGCAGTATTTT	CASSLAEFPDTQYF
TRBV27	NA	TRBJ2-5	NA	TGTGCCAGCAGTTTGGCGCGACAGGAGGGGAACCAAGAGACCCAGTACTTC	CASSLARQEGNQETQYF
TRBV5-1	few	TRBJ1-4	NA	TGCGCCAGCAGCTTGGGGGAAGCAACTAATGAAAAACTGTTTTTT	CASSLGEATNEKLFF
TRBV29-1	few	TRBJ2-5	NA	TGCAGCGCCCGACAGGCAGGGATAGAGACCCGGTACTTC	CSARQAGIETRYF
TRBV12-3/TRBV12-4	NA	TRBJ2-7	TRBD2	TGTGCCAGCAGTTTAGGTTCGGGGGGATCGGGGTGGGGATACGAGCAGTACTTC	CASSLGSGGSGWGYEQYF
TRBV6-2/TRBV6-3	NA	TRBJ2-7	NA	TGTGCCAGCAGTCGTACAGGCGAGCAGTACTTC	CASSRTGEQYF
TRBV7-2	NA	TRBJ2-1	NA	TGTGCCAGCAGCCCCGACTCGATGGCGAGCTACAATGAGCAGTTCTTC	CASSPDSMASYNEQFF
TRBV7-3	NA	TRBJ2-2	NA	TGTGCCAGCGGGGGTACTACCGGGGAGCTGTTTTTT	CASGGTTGELFF
TRBV4-3	few	TRBJ2-4	NA	TGCGCCAGCAGCCAAGATTGGGGGTGGGAAAACATTCAGTACTTC	CASSQDWGWENIQYF
TRBV20-1	NA	TRBJ2-7	TRBD1	TGCAGTGCTCATGGCGCGGGACAGGGCGCCTACGGGCAGTACTTC	CSAHGAGQGAYGQYF
TRBV5-1	few	TRBJ2-3	NA	TGCGCCAGCAATGCAGGGAGAGCAGATACGCAGTATTTT	CASNAGRADTQYF
TRBV6-6	NA	TRBJ2-4	NA	TGTGCCAGCAGCACAGAGACTGGAAACATTCAGTACTTC	CASSTETGNIQYF
TRBV5-1	NA	TRBJ1-1	TRBD1	TGCGCCGGCAGCGCCCTGGGGACAGGGGAGAACACTGAAGCTTTCTTT	CAGSALGTGENTEAFF
TRBV12-3/TRBV12-4	few	TRBJ2-7	NA	TGTGCCAGCAGTTTAGCGATAGGGCCCTACGAGCAGTACTTC	CASSLAIGPYEQYF
TRBV5-1	NA	TRBJ2-5	TRBD2	TGCGCCAGCAGCAACGGACTAGCTCAAGAGACCCAGTACTTC	CASSNGLAQETQYF
TRBV5-1	few	TRBJ2-7	NA	TGCGCCAGCAGCTTACTACCTTCCTCCGGGACGTCAAAGTACGAGCAGTACTTC	CASSLLPSSGTSKYEQYF
TRBV20-1	NA	TRBJ2-5	NA	TGCAGTGTCGGGGCAGGCCAAGAGACCCAGTACTTC	CSVGAGQETQYF
TRBV10-3	many	TRBJ2-5	TRBD1	TGTGCCATCAGTTTGGACAGGCAAGAGACCCAGTACTTC	CAISLDRQETQYF
TRBV6-1	NA	TRBJ2-3	NA	TGTGCCAGCTTAAAGGCAGATACGCAGTATTTT	CASLKADTQYF
TRBV12-3/TRBV12-4	few	TRBJ2-1	TRBD2	TGTGCCAGCCATGGACTAGCGGGAGGGGTGGATGAGCAGTTCTTC	CASHGLAGGVDEQFF
TRBV2	once	TRBJ2-1	NA	TGTGCCAGCAGGGGGGGAGCGGCCTCCTACAATGAGCAGTTCTTC	CASRGGAASYNEQFF
TRBV7-8	NA	TRBJ2-2	TRBD2	TGTGCCAGCAGCTTAGTAGCGGGAGACTTCCCCGGGGGGCTGTTTTTT	CASSLVAGDFPGGLFF
TRBV18	few	TRBJ1-2	TRBD1	TGTGCCAGCTCATCGATACAGGGGAACACCTTC	CASSSIQGNTF
TRBV5-1	NA	TRBJ1-1	NA	TGCGCCAGCAGCCCGGGAGTTACCACTGAAGCTTTCTTT	CASSPGVTTEAFF
TRBV7-8	few	TRBJ1-3	NA	TGTGCCAGCAGCTATCCCCCTTTAACGGGCTCTGGAAACACCATATATTTT	CASSYPPLTGSGNTIYF
TRBV5-1	NA	TRBJ2-4	NA	TGCGCCAGCGGCGACGGAGAGCTAGCCAAAAACATTCAGTACTTC	CASGDGELAKNIQYF
TRBV5-1	few	TRBJ2-7	NA	TGCGCCAGCAGCTTGGGACATAGCACCTACGAGCAGTACTTC	CASSLGHSTYEQYF
TRBV20-1	few	TRBJ1-6	TRBD1	TGCGGGACCCGACAGGGCGGACCCCTCCACTTT	CGTRQGGPLHF
TRBV20-1	NA	TRBJ2-5	NA	TGCAGTGCTACAGGGTTTCGAGAAGAGACCCAGTACTTC	CSATGFREETQYF
TRBV28	few	TRBJ2-2	TRBD1	TGTGCCAGCAGTTTGTATCCAGGGGGCAGCGGGGAGCTGTTTTTT	CASSLYPGGSGELFF
TRBV7-2	NA	TRBJ1-1	NA	TGTGCCAGCAGTCCGGGACCGCAGAACACTGAAGCTTTCTTT	CASSPGPQNTEAFF
TRBV7-9	NA	TRBJ2-5	NA	TGTGCCAGCAGCTTGGACATAAAAGGGACCCAGTACTTC	CASSLDIKGTQYF
TRBV3-1	NA	TRBJ2-3	NA	TGTGCCAGCAGTCCCGACTGGTATACGCAGTATTTT	CASSPDWYTQYF
TRBV12-3/TRBV12-4	NA	TRBJ2-1	TRBD2	TGTGCCAGCAGCCGAGGCGGGAGGGCCCTTAATGAGCAGTTCTTC	CASSRGGRALNEQFF
TRBV2	few	TRBJ1-4	NA	TGTGCCAGCACAGGGGCTAATGAAAAACTGTTTTTT	CASTGANEKLFF
TRBV9	NA	TRBJ2-1	NA	TGTGCCAGCAGCGTAGATGCTAGTCCGGCACGAGAGCAGTTCTTC	CASSVDASPAREQFF
TRBV20-1	NA	TRBJ1-6	TRBD1	TGCAGTGCAAGACTCCGGGACAGAGATAATTCACCCCTCCACTTT	CSARLRDRDNSPLHF
TRBV30	once	TRBJ1-1	NA	TGTGCCGGGAGAGGACGCGGGAACACTGAAGCTTTCTTT	CAGRGRGNTEAFF
TRBV20-1	NA	TRBJ1-6	TRBD1	TGCAGTGCCAGCGACAGGGGAGGTTCACCCCTCCACTTT	CSASDRGGSPLHF
TRBV29-1	few	TRBJ1-4	NA	TGCAGCGTTGTGGGGGTTGAGGGAGCTAATGAAAAACTGTTTTTT	CSVVGVEGANEKLFF
TRBV7-6	NA	TRBJ2-3	NA	TGTGCCAGCAGCTTAGCCCAAGATACGCAGTATTTT	CASSLAQDTQYF
TRBV27	NA	TRBJ2-7	TRBD1	TGTGCCAGCAGTTCCTACGGGACAGGGGTGTACGAGCAGTACTTC	CASSSYGTGVYEQYF